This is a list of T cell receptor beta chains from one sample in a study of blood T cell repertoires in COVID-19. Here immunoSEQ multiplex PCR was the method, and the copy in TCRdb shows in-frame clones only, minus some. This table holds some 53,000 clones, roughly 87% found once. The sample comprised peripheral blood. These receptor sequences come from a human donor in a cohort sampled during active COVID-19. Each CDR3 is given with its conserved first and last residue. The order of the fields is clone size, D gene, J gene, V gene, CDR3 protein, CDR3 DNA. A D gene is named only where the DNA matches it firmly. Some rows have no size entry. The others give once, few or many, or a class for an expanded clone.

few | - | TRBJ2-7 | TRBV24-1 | CATSLRGYEQYF | TGTGCCACCTCCTTGAGAGGGTACGAGCAGTACTTC
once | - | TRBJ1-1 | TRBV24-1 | CATSEQGTAEAFF | TGTGCCACCAGTGAACAGGGTACGGCTGAAGCTTTCTTT
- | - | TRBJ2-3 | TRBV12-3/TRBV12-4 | CASSVTDTQYF | TGTGCCAGCAGCGTGACAGATACGCAGTATTTT
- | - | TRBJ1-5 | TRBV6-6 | CASSPSTALYSNQPQHF | TGTGCCAGCAGTCCTTCGACAGCCCTTTATAGCAATCAGCCCCAGCATTTT
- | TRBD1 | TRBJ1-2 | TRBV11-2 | CASSERRDSPSGGYTF | TGTGCCAGCAGCGAGAGACGGGACAGCCCTTCGGGTGGCTACACCTTC
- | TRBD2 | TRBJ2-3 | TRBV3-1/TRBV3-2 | CASSQVQSAGLSTDTQYF | TGTGCCAGCAGCCAAGTTCAGTCAGCGGGACTCAGCACAGATACGCAGTATTTT
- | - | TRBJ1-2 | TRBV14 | CASSHAISFRGLDGYTF | TGTGCCAGCAGCCATGCCATTTCCTTCCGAGGTTTGGATGGCTACACCTTC
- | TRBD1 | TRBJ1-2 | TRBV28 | CASIRDREHYGYTF | TGTGCCAGCATTCGGGACAGGGAACACTATGGCTACACCTTC
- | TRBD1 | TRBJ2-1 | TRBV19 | CASTKGTALGTSYNEQFF | TGTGCCAGTACCAAAGGGACAGCTCTGGGTACTTCCTACAATGAGCAGTTCTTC
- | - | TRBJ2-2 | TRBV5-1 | CASSFEGAPGELFF | TGCGCCAGCAGTTTCGAGGGAGCCCCCGGGGAGCTGTTTTTT
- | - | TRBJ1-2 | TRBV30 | CAWTSQVGVGYTF | TGTGCCTGGACCTCCCAAGTAGGGGTGGGCTACACCTTC
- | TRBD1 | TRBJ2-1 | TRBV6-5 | CASSRDRVSYNEQFF | TGTGCCAGCAGCCGGGACAGGGTTTCCTACAATGAGCAGTTCTTC
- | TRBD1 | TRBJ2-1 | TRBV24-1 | CATSDPNPTGSSYNEQFF | TGTGCCACCAGTGATCCGAACCCGACAGGGAGCTCCTACAATGAGCAGTTCTTC
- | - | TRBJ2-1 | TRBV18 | CASLRELSSYNEQFF | TGTGCCAGCTTAAGGGAGTTAAGCTCCTACAATGAGCAGTTCTTC
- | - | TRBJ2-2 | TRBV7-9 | CASSSPRQNTGELFF | TGTGCCAGCAGCTCCCCCCGACAAAACACCGGGGAGCTGTTTTTT
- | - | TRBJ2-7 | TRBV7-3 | CASSFGGSYEQYF | TGTGCCAGCAGCTTTGGGGGGTCCTACGAGCAGTACTTC